This T cell receptor (beta chain) derives from a study of blood T cell repertoires in COVID-19. Study background: Acute and convalescent COVID-19 samples came from the United States, Italy and Spain. Nucleic acid was either cDNA or gDNA, and it came from T cells, B-cell-depleted T cells, or PBMCs.

This CDR3 spans 15 amino acids. The V gene end was trimmed by 3 bases and the J gene end by 6 bases; junction bases not matched to a gene: 6. Germline V lookup: CDR1 SGDLS, CDR2 YYNGEE. Under the authors' procedure: Amplification with reference gene primers provided the estimates of nucleated cell counts. The assay was immunoSEQ multiplex PCR, and TCRdb's table has in-frame clones only and misses some. V, J and clone size derive from that table, while D and trimming were established from the DNA sequence. The table includes some 280,000 clones, about 89% detected once. The chain links TRBV9 to TRBJ2-2; TRBD1 aligns across 9 bases. The sample taken for sequencing was peripheral blood. This TCR was recovered from a woman between 55 and 75 years old with acute or convalescent COVID-19. The CDR3 protein is CASSATGTGSGELFF. In DNA, the CDR3 is TGTGCCAGCAGCGCAACCGGGACAGGGTCCGGGGAGCTGTTTTTT. The entire variable domain, with the rest obtained from reference TRBV9 and TRBJ2-2, is as follows: DSGVTQTPKHLITATGQRVTLRCSPRSGDLSVYWYQQSLDQGLQFLIQYYNGEERAKGNILERFSAQQFPDLHSELNLSSLELGDSALYFCASSATGTGSGELFFGEGSRLTVL.